The 30 T cell receptor beta chains below were found in one sample sequenced in a study of breast tumors, draining lymph nodes, adjacent tissues. The lymph nodes were axillary draining lymph nodes from breast cancer patients. TCRdb reanalysed the multiplex PCR reads using MiXCR and keeps one entry per CDR3 protein. The table records some 150,000 distinct CDR3 sequences, 20% to 25% of them present only once. Specimen: axillary lymph node tissue. These receptors all come from a female donor with breast cancer. Some clones in this sample may be carry-over from other donors' samples.

This clonotype was seen repeatedly, ten times or more. The chain uses TRBV12-3 or TRBV12-4 and TRBJ1-2, with D perhaps TRBD1 (5 bases). The CDR3 extends over 13 amino acids. V dropped 7 bases and J dropped 7 bases, with 16 bases sitting between them. The CDR3 here is CASTPGQGFGYTF. CDR3 coding DNA: TGTGCCAGCACCCCGGGCCAGGGCTTTGGCTACACCTTC.

This clonotype was picked up many times. This chain joins TRBV5-5 and TRBJ2-3, with 16 bases aligning to TRBD2. V gave up 5 bases and J gave up 5 bases; unmatched junction bases: 5. CDR1 is SGHKS and CDR2 is YYEKEE in the germline V gene (reference sequence). The CDR3 is made up of 16 amino acids. CDR3 region: CASRPGLAGGQDTQYF. DNA for the CDR3: TGTGCCAGCAGACCGGGACTAGCGGGAGGGCAAGATACGCAGTATTTT.

There are many counts of this clonotype. The chain carries TRBV7-2 and TRBJ2-3; 10 bases match TRBD2. After removal of 5 bases from V and 3 bases from J, the junction contained 5 bases not matched to a gene. The CDR3 covers 15 residues. Per the germline V gene, CDR1 is SGHTA and CDR2 is FQGNSA. The CDR3 bases are TGTGCCAGCAGCCATCGGACTAGCGGTACAGATACGCAGTATTTT. Its protein product is CASSHRTSGTDTQYF.

This clonotype was seen repeatedly, ten times or more. V usage is TRBV29-1 and J usage is TRBJ2-2, with a weak D call TRBD1 (5 bases). There are 11 residues in the CDR3. V lost 4 bases and J 5 bases, leaving 5 bases between the germline ends. Per the germline V gene, CDR1 is SQVTM and CDR2 is ANQGSEA. This chain's CDR3 is CSVAGTGELFF. The CDR3 DNA sequence: TGCAGCGTTGCAGGGACCGGGGAGCTGTTTTTT.

This clonotype was seen many times. The chain joins TRBV4-1 to TRBJ1-5; a possible D gene is TRBD1 (6 bases). Germline assignment: CDR1 MGHRA and CDR2 YSYEKL. This CDR3 spans 16 amino acids. Trimming removed 0 bases at V and 7 bases at J, with 16 bases between. In DNA, the CDR3 is TGCGCCAGCAGCCAAGAATTGTCACAGGGAGGACAGCCCCAGCATTTT. Residues: CASSQELSQGGQPQHF.

The sample holds many counts of this clonotype. The chain couples TRBV7-3 to TRBJ2-2; the match to TRBD1 covers 11 bases. Germline V gene lookup returns CDR1 SGHTA and CDR2 FQGTGA. The junction had 7 bases not matched to a gene; V was cut back by 5 bases and J by 5 bases. This CDR3 has 16 amino acids. The CDR3 nucleotides read TGTGCCAGCAGCCCAACGCGGGACAGGGGGACCGGGGAGCTGTTTTTT. This encodes CASSPTRDRGTGELFF.

This clonotype was observed a handful of times. The V gene is TRBV28, the J gene TRBJ2-3; D is undetermined. Germline values: CDR1 MDHEN, CDR2 SYDVKM. CDR3 size: 11 residues. The V gene lost 9 bases and the J gene lost 10 bases, with 14 bases spanning the gap. The CDR3 DNA reads as TGTGCCAGGAGCCCCTCTAAGGCGCAGTATTTT. Translating gives CARSPSKAQYF.

On this clonotype: A much bigger clone sits one base away, suggesting this may be a read error. The rearrangement joins TRBV14 to TRBJ2-7; the D is unclear. Germline-derived CDR1 and CDR2 are SGHDN and FVKESK. This CDR3 comprises 14 residues. The CDR3 DNA follows: TGTGCCAGCAGCCAAGGGCCTGAGACCTACAAGCAGTACTTC. Translation: CASSQGPETYKQYF.

The table lists this clonotype with many counts. The rearrangement links TRBV7-6 to TRBJ2-2; no firm D call. Germline V gene data show CDR1 as SGHVS and CDR2 as FNYEAQ. The CDR3 loop spans 13 amino acids. The V gene lost 1 base and the J gene lost 5 bases, with 5 bases spanning the gap. The CDR3 region is CASSLVSTGELFF. The DNA of the CDR3 is TGTGCCAGCAGCTTAGTATCTACCGGGGAGCTGTTTTTT.

This clonotype was detected many times. The chain combines TRBV19 with TRBJ2-7; D ambiguous. V was trimmed by 3 bases and J by 5 bases, leaving 11 bases between them. CDR1 and CDR2 from the germline V gene are LNHDA and SQIVND (reference sequence). The CDR3 is made up of 13 amino acids. The CDR3: CASSMGSDNEQYF. The CDR3 DNA is TGTGCCAGTAGTATGGGATCTGATAACGAGCAGTACTTC.

As DNA, the CDR3 is TGTGCCAGCAGCCGGACGGAAAATCGCTACACCTTC. This sequence encodes CASSRTENRYTF. The V and J genes are TRBV6-1 and TRBJ1-2; unclear D gene. The CDR3 contains 12 residues. Per the germline V gene, CDR1 is MNHNS and CDR2 is SASEGT. Trimming shortened V by 6 bases and J by 9 bases, and 14 bases separated the two germline ends.

This clonotype occurred once. At one end, the junction sequence differs from germline, possibly due to a read error. This chain links TRBV11-3 with TRBJ1-4; 10 positions agree with TRBD1. The germline V gene has CDR1 SGHNT and CDR2 YENEEA. This CDR3 has 16 residues. The CDR3 nucleotides are TGTGCCAGCAGCTTAGGACAGGGGGCCCGGAATGAAAAACTGGTTTTT. Translating it yields CASSLGQGARNEKLVF.

In its sample, this clonotype was seen a few times. For the CDR3, the DNA is TGCGCCAGCAGTTCAGGGACGCAGCCCCAGCATTTT. Protein sequence: CASSSGTQPQHF. The chain links TRBV10-1 to TRBJ1-5, with a weak D call TRBD1 (5 bases). V was pared by 5 bases and J by 7 bases, with 9 bases between. CDR3 length: 12 residues. Germline V gene sequence: CDR1 WNHNN, CDR2 SYGVQD (reference sequence).

This clonotype was detected ten times or more. V gene TRBV5-8 combines with J gene TRBJ2-3, with 8 nucleotides matching TRBD1. J gave up 2 bases and V 0 bases, and 5 bases lay outside the gene matches. Germline CDR1 is SGHTS and CDR2 is YDEGEE. CDR3 size: 16 residues. CDR3 sequence: CASSLGRTGITDTQYF. CDR3 DNA: TGTGCCAGCAGCTTGGGACGGACAGGGATCACAGATACGCAGTATTTT.

This clonotype has ten or more counts. V and J are TRBV20-1 and TRBJ2-2, with D uncertain. CDR1 and CDR2 from the germline V gene are DFQATT and SNEGSKA (reference sequence). Trimming stripped 2 bases from V and 4 bases from J, with 11 bases between. CDR3 length equals 14 residues. The CDR3 spells CSARRVVGTGELFF. The CDR3 region has the DNA TGCAGTGCTAGAAGGGTGGTTGGCACCGGGGAGCTGTTTTTT.

This clonotype was found a few times. The genes are TRBV5-4 and TRBJ2-7; 10 bases map to TRBD1. The germline gives CDR1 SGHNT, CDR2 YYREEE (reference sequence). Losses at the gene ends were 5 bases for V and 5 bases for J; bases not matched to a gene: 7. The CDR3 extends over 14 amino acids. Written as DNA, the CDR3 is TGTGCCAGCAGATACGACAGGGGGCAGGACGAGCAGTACTTC. This sequence encodes CASRYDRGQDEQYF.

Details on this clonotype: A much larger clone lies a single base off, so this may be a read error. This rearrangement joins TRBV11-3 to TRBJ2-1, with D hard to call. The CDR3 extends over 12 amino acids. Germline values: CDR1 SGHNT, CDR2 YENEEA. The CDR3, as DNA: TGTTCCAGCAGCCCCGCGGTCAATGAGCAGTTCTTC. Protein sequence: CSSSPAVNEQFF.

The table lists this clonotype with many counts. This chain links TRBV6-1 with TRBJ2-7; possibly TRBD2 for D (6 bases). There are 13 residues in the CDR3. The ends were cut back, 11 bases at V and 2 bases at J, with 16 bases in the middle. Germline assignment: CDR1 MNHNS and CDR2 SASEGT. CDR3 residues: CACGLGGAYEQYF. The CDR3 DNA follows: TGTGCCTGCGGCCTCGGGGGAGCCTACGAGCAGTACTTC.

The sample holds many counts of this clonotype. The genes are TRBV6-2 or TRBV6-3 and TRBJ2-3; 14 bases are shared with TRBD2. The CDR3 covers 17 residues. Germline V lookup: CDR1 MNHEY, CDR2 SVGEGT. Germline trimming cut 4 bases from V and 6 bases from J; bases unmatched to any gene: 9. Written as DNA, the CDR3 is TGTGCCAGCAGTTTGACTAGCGGGAGGGCCTGGGTGGATACGCAGTATTTT. This gives the protein CASSLTSGRAWVDTQYF.

The V and J genes are TRBV7-6 and TRBJ2-2; TRBD1 matches at 7 bases. The CDR3 is 15 amino acids. The germline V gene has CDR1 SGHVS and CDR2 FNYEAQ. The junction had 7 bases not matched to a gene; V was cut back by 5 bases and J by 4 bases. The CDR3 nucleotides are TGTGCCAGCAGCCCGGGAAACAGGGGCACCGGGGAGCTGTTTTTT. Translated, it gives CASSPGNRGTGELFF.

This clonotype was detected ten times or more. The rearrangement joins TRBV4-3 to TRBJ1-6; D gene unclear. Germline V gene data show CDR1 as LGHNA and CDR2 as YSLEER. This CDR3 has 21 amino acids. V lost 0 bases and J 0 bases, leaving 21 bases between the germline ends. Here the CDR3 DNA reads TGCGCCAGCAGCCAAGATGTCCACCCCCGGCCGACCAGCTCCTATAATTCACCCCTCCACTTT. This sequence encodes CASSQDVHPRPTSSYNSPLHF.

The CDR3 DNA is TGTGCCAGCAGCCCAACGACAGGGCCAAAAAACATTCAGTACTTC. Translating it yields CASSPTTGPKNIQYF. The chain uses TRBV7-3 and TRBJ2-4; 7 nucleotides align to TRBD1. The germline V gene has CDR1 SGHTA and CDR2 FQGTGA. The CDR3 length is 15 residues. V shed 5 bases, J shed 4 bases, and the junction held 8 bases outside the gene matches.

This clonotype was seen repeatedly, ten times or more. This chain uses TRBV5-1 with TRBJ2-3, with TRBD2 matching 13 bases. Germline V lookup: CDR1 SGHRS, CDR2 YFSETQ. The CDR3 covers 16 residues. V was clipped by 4 bases and J by 3 bases; unmatched bases: 5. CDR3 residues: CASSTLTSGRTDTQYF. CDR3 sequence (DNA): TGCGCCAGCAGCACCCTGACTAGCGGGAGGACAGATACGCAGTATTTT.

On this clonotype itself: Since a much larger clone is just one base distant, this may be a read error. As the CDR3 is not closed by the conserved phenylalanine or tryptophan, this likely results from a read error. The chain couples TRBV27 to TRBJ2-7; 10 positions agree with TRBD2. Germline assignment: CDR1 MNHEY and CDR2 SMNVEV (reference sequence). This CDR3 is 13 amino acids long. V shed 2 bases, J shed 9 bases, and the junction held 4 bases outside the gene matches. In nucleotides, the CDR3 is TGTGCCAGCAGTTTAGACCCTAGCGGGAGGCAGTACTCC. Translation: CASSLDPSGRQYS.

This clonotype occurred many times. CDR3 nucleotide sequence: TGTGCCAGCAGCTTACCTGGGGGAAGACTAGCGGGAAGCTACGAGCAGTACTTC. Translation: CASSLPGGRLAGSYEQYF. The V call is TRBV7-9, the J call TRBJ2-7; 11 bases agree with TRBD2. This CDR3 has 18 residues. Germline CDR1 SEHNR, CDR2 FQNEAQ (reference sequence). The V segment lost 2 bases and the J segment 3 bases; nucleotides outside the gene matches: 12.

This clonotype was found many times. The CDR3: CASSSRDSGIYEQYF. DNA for the CDR3: TGCGCCAGCAGCTCCCGGGACAGCGGAATCTACGAGCAGTACTTC. This chain links TRBV5-1 with TRBJ2-7; 7 bases agree with TRBD1. The CDR3 spans 15 residues. V lost 3 bases and J lost 3; bases outside the gene matches: 9. Germline values: CDR1 SGHRS, CDR2 YFSETQ.

This clonotype showed up many times. The chain is built from TRBV6-1 and TRBJ2-1; no reliable D call. CDR1 MNHNS and CDR2 SASEGT come from the germline V gene. CDR3 length: 11 residues. V was cut by 2 bases and J by 10 bases, with 6 bases left in between. The chain's CDR3 is CASSEIGEQFF. As DNA, the CDR3 is TGTGCCAGCAGTGAAATAGGGGAGCAGTTCTTC.

On this clonotype: This may arise from a read error, as a much more abundant clone is one base away. The CDR3 sequence: CSARWGGYNEQFF. The CDR3 region has the DNA TGCAGTGCTAGATGGGGCGGCTACAATGAGCAGTTCTTC. V is TRBV20-1 and J is TRBJ2-1, with D possibly being TRBD1 (5 bases). This CDR3 has 13 residues. V lost 2 bases and J 3 bases, leaving 8 bases between the germline ends. Germline V gene sequence: CDR1 DFQATT, CDR2 SNEGSKA (reference sequence).

This clonotype occurred many times. The V call is TRBV6-1, the J call TRBJ2-7; the D gene is possibly TRBD2 (5 bases). CDR1 MNHNS and CDR2 SASEGT come from the germline V gene. V was clipped by 6 bases and J by 3 bases, with 12 bases between them. The CDR3 contains 13 residues. The CDR3 coding sequence is TGTGCCAGCAGCCGAAGGGAGAACTACGAGCAGTACTTC. Translated, it gives CASSRRENYEQYF.

CDR3 bases: TGTGCCAGCAGCCCATCGGACAGGACGGGCAAAAACATTCAGTACTTC. It translates to CASSPSDRTGKNIQYF. This chain uses TRBV7-8 with TRBJ2-4; 7 bases agree with TRBD1. Germline trimming cut 5 bases from V and 3 bases from J; bases unmatched to any gene: 10. Germline CDR1 is SGHVS and CDR2 is FQNEAQ. This CDR3 is 16 amino acids long. Supplemented by reference TRBV7-8 and TRBJ2-4, the full variable domain reads GAGVSQSPRYKVAKRGQDVALRCDPISGHVSLFWYQQALGQGPEFLTYFQNEAQLDKSGLPSDRFFAERPEGSVSTLKIQRTQQEDSAVYLCASSPSDRTGKNIQYFGAGTRLSVL.